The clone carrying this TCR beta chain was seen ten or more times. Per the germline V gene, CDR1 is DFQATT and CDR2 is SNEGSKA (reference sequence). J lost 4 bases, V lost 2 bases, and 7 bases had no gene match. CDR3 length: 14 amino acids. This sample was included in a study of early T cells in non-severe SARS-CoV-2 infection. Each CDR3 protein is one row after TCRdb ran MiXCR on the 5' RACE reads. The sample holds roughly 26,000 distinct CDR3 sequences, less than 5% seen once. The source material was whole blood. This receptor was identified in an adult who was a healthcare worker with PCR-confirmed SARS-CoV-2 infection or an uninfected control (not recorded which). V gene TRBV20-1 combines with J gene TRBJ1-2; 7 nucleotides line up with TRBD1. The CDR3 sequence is CSARQGEGGYGYTF. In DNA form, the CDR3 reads TGCAGTGCTAGACAGGGGGAAGGGGGCTATGGCTACACCTTC.